The 17 T cell receptor beta chains presented below share a single source sample, sequenced in a study of CD8 T cells in ankylosing spondylitis. One entry per CDR3 protein results from TCRdb running MiXCR on the 5' RACE reads. Of a few hundred thousand distinct CDR3 sequences in the sample, roughly 11% were seen once. Sequences were obtained from blood, either unsorted or a sorted T cell fraction (not recorded which). These receptors were obtained from a female donor with ankylosing spondylitis or in good health (not recorded which).

On this clonotype itself: The junction differs from germline at one of its ends, possibly a read error. DNA for the CDR3: TGTGCCAGCAGCTTAGAGATCCTCGACTATGGCGACACCTTC. Translating gives CASSLEILDYGDTF. The rearrangement uses TRBV7-9 and TRBJ1-2; D remains ambiguous. Germline V gene data show CDR1 as SEHNR and CDR2 as FQNEAQ (reference sequence). The CDR3 runs to 14 residues.

This clonotype was observed many times. The J gene is TRBJ2-5, the V gene TRBV5-1; 7 bases fit TRBD1. This CDR3 spans 17 amino acids. V shed 3 bases, J shed 5 bases, and the junction held 16 bases outside the gene matches. CDR1 is SGHRS and CDR2 is YFSETQ in the germline V gene. CDR3 residues: CASSYPNRDSLGETQYF. CDR3 bases: TGCGCCAGCAGCTATCCCAACCGGGACAGCCTTGGGGAGACCCAGTACTTC.

This clonotype was counted ten times or more. This chain uses TRBV27 with TRBJ2-3; D could derive from TRBD1 or TRBD2 (6 bases each). In germline, CDR1 is MNHEY, CDR2 SMNVEV (reference sequence). The germline V and J ends were trimmed by 8 bases and 1 base, with 13 bases remaining between them. The CDR3 spans 14 residues. CDR3 amino acids: CASRGLARTDTQYF. In nucleotides, the CDR3 is TGTGCCAGCCGGGGGCTAGCCCGCACAGATACGCAGTATTTT.

This clonotype was seen a handful of times. The chain recombines TRBV7-9 with TRBJ2-7; a possible D gene is TRBD2 (6 bases). The germline V and J ends were trimmed by 1 base and 4 bases, with 17 bases remaining between them. The CDR3 spans 16 residues. Germline V gives CDR1 SEHNR, CDR2 FQNEAQ (reference sequence). The CDR3 bases are TGTGCCAGCAGCTTAGGCGGGGTGGGGCTTCGTTACGAGCAGTACTTC. It specifies CASSLGGVGLRYEQYF. The full variable domain, its missing parts supplied by reference TRBV7-9 and TRBJ2-7, is DTGVSQNPRHKITKRGQNVTFRCDPISEHNRLYWYRQTLGQGPEFLTYFQNEAQLEKSRLLSDRFSAERPKGSFSTLEIQRTEQGDSAMYLCASSLGGVGLRYEQYFGPGTRLTVT.

This clonotype has ten or more counts. This sequence joins TRBV6-8 and TRBJ1-4; 9 positions agree with TRBD1. The germline CDR1 and CDR2 sequences are MNHGY and SAAAGT. The CDR3 runs 18 residues. The ends lost 2 bases at V and 8 bases at J; junction bases unmatched: 15. The CDR3 nucleotides are TGTGCCAGCAGTTACGGTGGGACAGGGTCTTTTCCGTCAGAAAAACTGTTTTTT. Protein sequence: CASSYGGTGSFPSEKLFF.

This clonotype was counted only a few times. The chain is built from TRBV5-1 and TRBJ2-7, with TRBD2 identical over 8 bases. The junction had 13 bases not matched to a gene; V was cut back by 4 bases and J by 4 bases. The CDR3 is 16 amino acids. Germline assignment: CDR1 SGHRS and CDR2 YFSETQ. CDR3 in amino acids: CASSPARGGVEYEQYF. DNA of the CDR3: TGCGCCAGCAGCCCTGCCCGGGGGGGGGTCGAGTACGAGCAGTACTTC.

To note about this clonotype: A much larger clone lies a single base off, so this may be a read error. The CDR3 here is CGARGASPYEQYF. CDR3 coding DNA: TGCGGTGCTAGGGGAGCGTCTCCCTACGAGCAGTACTTC. This chain links TRBV20-1 with TRBJ2-7; D tentatively reads TRBD1 or TRBD2 (5 bases each). CDR1 is DFQATT and CDR2 is SNEGSKA in the germline V gene (reference sequence). The length of the CDR3 is 13 residues.

This clonotype was observed at least ten times. The chain recombines TRBV5-1 with TRBJ2-3; D not certain. The CDR3 length is 15 residues. The germline V gene encodes CDR1 SGHRS and CDR2 YFSETQ. Trimming removed 4 bases from V and 5 bases from J, with 17 bases in between. Here the CDR3 DNA reads TGCGCCAGCAGCCCTATCGACGGGTTCGGAGATACGCAGTATTTT. It translates to CASSPIDGFGDTQYF.

V usage is TRBV6-1 and J usage is TRBJ2-7, with D tentatively TRBD1 (6 bases). V shed 5 bases and J shed 0 bases, with 11 bases lying between them. This CDR3 contains 14 residues. CDR1 is MNHNS, CDR2 SASEGT, per germline. The CDR3 nucleotides are TGTGCCAGCAGTAGCCGGACAGCCTCCTACGAGCAGTACTTC. This sequence encodes CASSSRTASYEQYF.

This clonotype was picked up a small number of times. The chain carries TRBV5-1 and TRBJ2-1; D remains ambiguous. Germline V gene lookup returns CDR1 SGHRS and CDR2 YFSETQ. V was shortened by 4 bases and J by 8 bases, with 7 bases between the two germline ends. This CDR3 region has 11 residues. The CDR3 DNA follows: TGCGCCAGCAGCAAGGACGATGAGCAGTTCTTC. This encodes CASSKDDEQFF.

The J gene is TRBJ1-1, the V gene TRBV2, with D possibly matching TRBD1 (5 bases). V was trimmed by 11 bases and J by 1 base, leaving 14 bases between them. Germline V gene data show CDR1 as SNHLY and CDR2 as FYNNEI. The CDR3 length is 13 residues. The CDR3 DNA sequence: TGTGCCGGACTCAGGGTGAGGAACACTGAAGCTTTCTTT. It yields the protein CAGLRVRNTEAFF.

The V gene is TRBV12-3 or TRBV12-4, the J gene TRBJ1-4; perhaps TRBD1 as D (5 bases). This CDR3 spans 14 amino acids. The V and J ends lost 6 bases and 13 bases respectively, with 21 bases between them. The CDR3 loop is CASRLDGTGGPLFF. Here the CDR3 DNA reads TGTGCCAGCAGATTGGACGGCACCGGGGGTCCACTGTTTTTT.

This clonotype was detected a few times. The rearrangement links TRBV30 to TRBJ2-3; 8 bases fit TRBD2. CDR1 and CDR2 (germline): GTSNPN, SVGIG (reference sequence). Germline trimming cut 3 bases from V and 2 bases from J; bases unmatched to any gene: 10. The CDR3 contains 16 residues. For the CDR3, the DNA is TGTGCCTGGAGCTTCTTCGGGGGGGGATCCACAGATACGCAGTATTTT. Amino acid sequence: CAWSFFGGGSTDTQYF.

V gene TRBV20-1 combines with J gene TRBJ1-5; TRBD1 is a possible D gene (5 bases). This CDR3 spans 17 amino acids. Germline CDR1 DFQATT, CDR2 SNEGSKA (reference sequence). V lost 7 bases, J lost 0 bases, and 22 bases lay in between. CDR3 amino acids: CSVANRDGSYSNQPQHF. CDR3 in DNA: TGCAGTGTCGCCAACCGGGACGGAAGTTATAGCAATCAGCCCCAGCATTTT.

This clonotype was recorded a few times. J is TRBJ2-1 and V is TRBV4-2; the D is unclear. V lost 1 base and J lost 4, with 8 bases in between. The germline V gene encodes CDR1 LGHNA and CDR2 YNFKEQ. This CDR3 has 14 amino acids. CDR3 residues: CASSQGLDYNEQFF. CDR3 nucleotides: TGTGCCAGCAGCCAAGGGTTGGATTACAATGAGCAGTTCTTC.

The chain couples TRBV5-6 to TRBJ2-3, with D possibly matching TRBD2 (6 bases). This CDR3 has 16 residues. The germline V gene has CDR1 SGHDT and CDR2 YYEEEE. The V end lost 3 bases, the J end lost 0 bases, and 14 bases lay between the germline ends. CDR3 in DNA: TGTGCCAGCAGCTACCTCGGGGGTTCTAGCACAGATACGCAGTATTTT. Residues: CASSYLGGSSTDTQYF. The full variable domain, its missing parts supplied by reference TRBV5-6 and TRBJ2-3, is DAGVTQSPTHLIKTRGQQVTLRCSPKSGHDTVSWYQQALGQGPQFIFQYYEEEERQRGNFPDRFSGHQFPNYSSELNVNALLLGDSALYLCASSYLGGSSTDTQYFGPGTRLTVL.

The chain carries TRBV20-1 and TRBJ1-5, with a weak D call TRBD1 (6 bases). Germline CDR1 DFQATT, CDR2 SNEGSKA (reference sequence). V lost 3 bases and J 7 bases, leaving 16 bases between the germline ends. CDR3 length: 14 residues. The CDR3 spells CSASPVRGGQPQHF. The CDR3 DNA is TGCAGTGCTAGCCCTGTCAGGGGCGGACAGCCCCAGCATTTT.